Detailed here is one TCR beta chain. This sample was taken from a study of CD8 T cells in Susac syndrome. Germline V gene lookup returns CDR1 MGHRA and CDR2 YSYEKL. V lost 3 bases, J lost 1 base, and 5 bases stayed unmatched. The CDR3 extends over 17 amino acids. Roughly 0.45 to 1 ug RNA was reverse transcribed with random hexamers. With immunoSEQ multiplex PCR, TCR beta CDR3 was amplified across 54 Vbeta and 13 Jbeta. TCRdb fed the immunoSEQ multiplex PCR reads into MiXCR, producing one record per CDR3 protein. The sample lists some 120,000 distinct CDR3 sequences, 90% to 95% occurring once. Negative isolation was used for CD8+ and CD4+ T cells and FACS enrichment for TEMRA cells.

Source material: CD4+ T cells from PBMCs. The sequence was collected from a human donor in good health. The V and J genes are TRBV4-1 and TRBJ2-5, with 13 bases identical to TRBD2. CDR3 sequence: CASSQTSGRTFQETQYF. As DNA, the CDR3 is TGCGCCAGCAGCCAGACTAGCGGGAGGACCTTCCAAGAGACCCAGTACTTC.